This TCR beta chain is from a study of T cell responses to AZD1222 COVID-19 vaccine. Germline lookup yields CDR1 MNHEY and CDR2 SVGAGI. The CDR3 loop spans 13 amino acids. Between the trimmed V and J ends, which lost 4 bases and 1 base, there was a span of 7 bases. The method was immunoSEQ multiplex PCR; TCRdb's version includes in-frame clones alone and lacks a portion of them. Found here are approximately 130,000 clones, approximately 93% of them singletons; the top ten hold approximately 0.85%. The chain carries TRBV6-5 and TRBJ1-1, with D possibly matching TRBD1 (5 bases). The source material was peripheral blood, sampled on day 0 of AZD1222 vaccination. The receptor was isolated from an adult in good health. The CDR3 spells CASSLQANTEAFF. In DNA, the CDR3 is TGTGCCAGCAGTTTACAGGCGAACACTGAAGCTTTCTTT.